This T cell receptor beta chain was observed in a study of T-cell reconstitution after alpha-beta-depleted transplantation in children (dated by TCRdb to 2016 to 2017). For context, the study as a whole: The study quantitatively tracked T-cell immune reconstitution after TCRalphabeta/CD19-depleted allogeneic hematopoietic cell transplantation in children using TCR repertoire profiling. Summary of the overall study and its limitations: Over the following months the frequencies of hyperexpanded clones went down, and after one year T-cell counts and TCRbeta diversity were mostly credited to newly produced T cells. The high TCRbeta diversity at day 60 in some patients was ascribed to recipient T cells and intrathymic progenitors that had survived conditioning. The apparently early recovery of alphabetaT-cell counts about two months after transplant reportedly depended on only several hundred rapidly expanded clones that came from non-depleted graft cells.

The protocol used for the library was PCR. This sample was sequenced with an Illumina HiSeq 2500. To normalize quantification of the TCRbeta repertoire, the TCR libraries were built with molecular barcoding that relied on unique molecular identifiers. TCRdb trimmed public reads at Q25 via fastp, called clones via MiXCR and kept in-frame beta chains. Every entry covers one CDR3 protein and lists the most common genes and DNA from its rows. The sample table records some 220,000 distinct CDR3 sequences; 11% of these occur just once. The top ten clonotypes cover 28% of the sample. This clonotype showed up many times. It has no known antigen specificity. The input lacks base qualities; no much larger clone sits a single base away. Inclusive of the bounding cysteine and phenylalanine, the CDR3 is 14 residues long. Only CDR3 DNA remains: 42 bases, in frame from the first base. V is trimmed back by 5 bases and J by 5 bases, and the junction contains 5 bases that no gene match accounts for.

What this sample's treatment or condition label stands for: allogeneic hematopoietic cell transplantation with graft depleted of TCRalphabeta T cells and CD19 B cells. The children who served as transplant recipients had been given grafts of TCRalphabeta/CD19-depleted allogeneic hematopoietic cells. The chain links TRBV12-3 or TRBV12-4 with TRBJ2-1, and TRBD1 aligns with 8 junction nucleotides. The sequence came from a child less than two years old with acute myeloid leukemia, due to receive a stem cell transplant. The material sequenced was PBMCs, taken before TCRalphabeta/CD19-depleted stem cell transplant. The CDR3 reads as follows: CASSMDRADNEQFF. The nucleotide sequence reads TGTGCCAGCAGTATGGACAGGGCCGACAATGAGCAGTTCTTC.